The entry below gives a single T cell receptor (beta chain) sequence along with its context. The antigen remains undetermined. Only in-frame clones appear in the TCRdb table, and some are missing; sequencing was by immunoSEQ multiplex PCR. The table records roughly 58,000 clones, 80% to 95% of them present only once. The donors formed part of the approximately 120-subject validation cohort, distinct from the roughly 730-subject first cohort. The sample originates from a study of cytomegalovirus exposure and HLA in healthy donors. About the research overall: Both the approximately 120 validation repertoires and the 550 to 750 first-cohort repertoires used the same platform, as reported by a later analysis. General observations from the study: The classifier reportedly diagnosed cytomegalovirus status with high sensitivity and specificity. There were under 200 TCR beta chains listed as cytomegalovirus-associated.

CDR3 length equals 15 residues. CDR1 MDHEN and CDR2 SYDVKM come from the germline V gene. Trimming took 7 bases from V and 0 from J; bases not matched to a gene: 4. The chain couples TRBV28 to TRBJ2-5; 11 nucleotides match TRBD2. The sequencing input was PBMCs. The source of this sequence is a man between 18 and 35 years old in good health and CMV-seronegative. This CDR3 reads CASMTSGTHQETQYF. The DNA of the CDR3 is TGTGCCAGCATGACTAGCGGGACACACCAAGAGACCCAGTACTTC.